The 21 T cell receptor beta chains below come from one sample, sequenced in a study of vaccination and CD4 T cells after COVID-19. No cognate antigen is known for these TCRs. Sequence data for DNA of cultured CD4+ T cells were generated by the Oncomine TCR Beta short-read assay. From the PCR reads, TCRdb called clonotypes with MiXCR, one entry per CDR3 protein. The table shows over 10,000 distinct CDR3 sequences, with roughly 60% occurring only once. Stated treatment: roughly ten-day PBMC culture with coronavirus spike peptide pools or control peptides (ViraFEST assay). The sample was CD4+ T cells from blood, cultured in vitro. The receptors come from a human donor who had recovered from COVID-19.

This clonotype was detected only a few times. The V call is TRBV20-1, the J call TRBJ2-3; a possible D gene is TRBD2 (5 bases). Germline V gene data show CDR1 as DFQATT and CDR2 as SNEGSKA (reference sequence). The V end was cut by 0 bases, the J end by 8 bases, with 9 bases between. The CDR3 spans 12 residues. CDR3 coding DNA: TGCAGTGCTAGAGATCCGGGGATTACGCAGTATTTT. Its protein product is CSARDPGITQYF.

The rearrangement links TRBV6-5 to TRBJ1-2, with D possibly matching TRBD1 (5 bases). V dropped 2 bases and J dropped 6 bases, with 10 bases sitting between them. Germline lookup yields CDR1 MNHEY and CDR2 SVGAGI. CDR3 length equals 13 residues. The CDR3 region has the DNA TGTGCCAGCAGTTACCTCGGGACGGATGGCTACACCTTC. Protein sequence: CASSYLGTDGYTF.

This clonotype has only a few counts. This rearrangement joins TRBV7-3 to TRBJ2-3; TRBD1 is a possible D gene (6 bases). Germline loops: CDR1 SGHTA, CDR2 FQGTGA. Trimming took off 5 bases at V and 0 bases at J, with 15 bases between the two ends. The CDR3 sequence is 16 residues long. The CDR3 nucleotides read TGTGCCAGCAGCACAGGGACGGACACTAGCACAGATACGCAGTATTTT. Protein sequence: CASSTGTDTSTDTQYF.

The chain joins TRBV12-3 or TRBV12-4 to TRBJ2-5; a possible D gene is TRBD1 (5 bases). This CDR3 is built from 14 residues. V was shortened by 5 bases and J by 5 bases, with 15 bases between the two germline ends. In nucleotides, the CDR3 is TGTGCCAGCAGTGCGCAGGGTGTGGTGGAGACCCAGTACTTC. Encoded protein: CASSAQGVVETQYF.

The chain is built from TRBV6-1 and TRBJ1-5; unclear D gene. The CDR3 contains 14 residues. With 6 bases removed from V and 3 bases from J, the gap between germline ends came to 12 bases. Germline-derived CDR1 and CDR2 are MNHNS and SASEGT. CDR3 sequence reads: CASSPGRVNQPQHF. The CDR3 DNA follows: TGTGCCAGCAGCCCAGGACGAGTCAATCAGCCCCAGCATTTT.

The chain couples TRBV10-2 to TRBJ2-5; TRBD2 matches at 10 bases. The CDR3 contains 14 residues. The germline gives CDR1 WSHSY, CDR2 SAAADI. V shed 5 bases and J 4 bases; nucleotides not matched to a gene: 4. The DNA for the CDR3 is TGCGCCAGCAGTACAGCGGGAGGGGGAGAGACCCAGTACTTC. The encoded protein is CASSTAGGGETQYF.

This clonotype qualifies as medium-sized. The chain joins TRBV19 to TRBJ1-5; no firm D call. Trimming took 1 base from V and 5 from J, leaving 12 bases between them. The CDR3 covers 15 residues. The germline gives CDR1 LNHDA, CDR2 SQIVND (reference sequence). This chain's CDR3 is CASSIVGQADQPQHF. CDR3 DNA: TGTGCCAGTAGTATAGTAGGGCAGGCAGATCAGCCCCAGCATTTT.

V usage is TRBV12-3 or TRBV12-4 and J usage is TRBJ2-3; 7 positions match TRBD2. Trimming took 6 bases from V and 1 from J; bases not matched to a gene: 10. The CDR3 totals 16 residues. The CDR3, as DNA: TGTGCCAGCAGCTCTCTCGGAGGGAGGGGCACAGATACGCAGTATTTT. Its translation is CASSSLGGRGTDTQYF.

V and J are TRBV19 and TRBJ1-6, with TRBD1 as a possible D gene (5 bases). This CDR3 contains 15 residues. V was cut by 5 bases and J by 7 bases, with 15 bases left in between. Germline loops: CDR1 LNHDA, CDR2 SQIVND (reference sequence). CDR3 in DNA: TGTGCCAGTAGTGTGTACGGGACGGGGAATTCACCCCTCCACTTT. As protein: CASSVYGTGNSPLHF. Supplemented by reference TRBV19 and TRBJ1-6, the full variable domain reads DGGITQSPKYLFRKEGQNVTLSCEQNLNHDAMYWYRQDPGQGLRLIYYSQIVNDFQKGDIAEGYSVSREKKESFPLTVTSAQKNPTAFYLCASSVYGTGNSPLHFGNGTRLTVT.

The count of this clonotype is one. CDR3: CASSLVGGRVDEQFF. CDR3 DNA: TGTGCCAGCAGCTTAGTCGGCGGGAGGGTCGATGAGCAGTTCTTC. The V and J genes are TRBV7-8 and TRBJ2-1; 9 nucleotides match TRBD2. The germline gives CDR1 SGHVS, CDR2 FQNEAQ. The CDR3 covers 15 residues. Germline trimming cut 1 base from V and 8 bases from J; bases unmatched to any gene: 6.

The sample holds a few counts of this clonotype. This chain uses TRBV6-2 or TRBV6-3 with TRBJ2-5, with D possibly being TRBD1 (5 bases). V shed 5 bases and J shed 4 bases, with 11 bases lying between them. The CDR3 consists of 13 residues. The germline gives CDR1 MNHEY, CDR2 SVGEGT. CDR3 DNA: TGTGCCAGCAGTGCCCAGGGCGTAGAGACCCAGTACTTC. This codes for CASSAQGVETQYF.

On this clonotype: The junction and the germline gene differ at one end; a read error may be behind it. This chain connects TRBV2 to TRBJ2-7; 12 bases map to TRBD2. This CDR3 spans 15 amino acids. Germline V gene data show CDR1 as SNHLY and CDR2 as FYNNEI. The CDR3 sequence is CASRKTSGRMDERYF. CDR3 in DNA: TGTGCCAGCAGGAAAACTAGCGGGAGGATGGACGAGCGGTACTTC.

V is TRBV15 and J is TRBJ2-3; D is perhaps TRBD1 (5 bases). V was trimmed by 0 bases and J by 6 bases, leaving 19 bases between them. This CDR3 comprises 17 residues. Germline CDR1 is LNHNV and CDR2 is YYDKDF (reference sequence). The CDR3 coding sequence is TGTGCCACCAGCAGAGATTTGGGGCAAGGCCTTTCGGATACGCAGTATTTT. It codes for CATSRDLGQGLSDTQYF.

This chain uses TRBV12-3 or TRBV12-4 with TRBJ2-2; maybe TRBD1 (6 bases). V was pared by 6 bases and J by 6 bases, with 14 bases between. The CDR3 contains 14 residues. Here the CDR3 reads CASRQTGRPGELFF. The CDR3 nucleotides are TGTGCCAGCAGACAAACAGGGAGACCCGGGGAGCTGTTTTTT.

This clonotype came up a few times. This chain links TRBV5-1 with TRBJ1-1; maybe TRBD1 (6 bases). The ends were cut back, 2 bases at V and 4 bases at J, with 15 bases in the middle. Germline loops: CDR1 SGHRS, CDR2 YFSETQ. The length of the CDR3 is 15 residues. Here the CDR3 reads CASSLLGGQGTEAFF. The CDR3 DNA is TGCGCCAGCAGCTTACTCGGGGGCCAGGGCACTGAAGCTTTCTTT. Variable domain in full (rest from reference TRBV5-1 and TRBJ1-1): KAGVTQTPRYLIKTRGQQVTLSCSPISGHRSVSWYQQTPGQGLQFLFEYFSETQRNKGNFPGRFSGRQFSNSRSEMNVSTLELGDSALYLCASSLLGGQGTEAFFGQGTRLTVV.

This clonotype has a handful of counts. V and J are TRBV5-1 and TRBJ2-3, with 13 bases fitting TRBD2. CDR1 is SGHRS, CDR2 YFSETQ, per germline. With 3 bases clipped from V and 0 bases from J, the junction kept 13 bases outside the gene matches. CDR3 length equals 20 residues. The DNA for the CDR3 is TGCGCCAGCAGCTCGCGACTAGCGGGGGGCTCTACTGCTAGCACAGATACGCAGTATTTT. Residues: CASSSRLAGGSTASTDTQYF.

The V and J genes are TRBV19 and TRBJ1-5, with a possible D match to TRBD1 (5 bases). This CDR3 comprises 14 residues. Per the germline V gene, CDR1 is LNHDA and CDR2 is SQIVND (reference sequence). V was shortened by 7 bases and J by 9 bases, with 19 bases between the two germline ends. The CDR3 loop is CASTPGSPGRPQHF. The CDR3 nucleotides read TGTGCCAGTACCCCAGGGTCCCCGGGACGGCCCCAGCATTTT.

The sample holds one count of this clonotype. This chain links TRBV2 with TRBJ2-2; D ambiguous. The CDR3 runs 15 residues. Germline values: CDR1 SNHLY, CDR2 FYNNEI. The V end lost 2 bases, the J end lost 0 bases, and 7 bases lay between the germline ends. The CDR3 sequence is CASSEFSANTGELFF. DNA for the CDR3: TGTGCCAGCAGTGAATTCTCGGCGAACACCGGGGAGCTGTTTTTT. Combining the CDR3 with reference TRBV2 and TRBJ2-2 gives the whole variable domain EPEVTQTPSHQVTQMGQEVILRCVPISNHLYFYWYRQILGQKVEFLVSFYNNEISEKSEIFDDQFSVERPDGSNFTLKIRSTKLEDSAMYFCASSEFSANTGELFFGEGSRLTVL.

The rearrangement uses TRBV20-1 and TRBJ2-5; 10 bases fit TRBD2. Per germline, CDR1 DFQATT and CDR2 SNEGSKA (reference sequence). The CDR3 length is 16 residues. V was pared by 3 bases and J by 2 bases, with 9 bases of the junction left unmatched. CDR3 residues: CSARLGSGRLQETQYF. The DNA of the CDR3 is TGCAGTGCTAGGCTCGGTAGCGGGAGGCTACAAGAGACCCAGTACTTC.

The chain combines TRBV2 with TRBJ2-5, with D possibly being TRBD1 (8 bases). Germline lookup yields CDR1 SNHLY and CDR2 FYNNEI. The CDR3 runs 13 residues. In DNA form, the CDR3 reads TGTGCAGGGGGGGGACAGGCTCTTGAGACCCAGTACTTC. The encoded protein is CAGGGQALETQYF.

The chain is built from TRBV7-9 and TRBJ1-1, with unresolved D. Trimming left V 4 bases short and J 4 bases short, with 16 bases between. The CDR3 has 15 residues. Germline V lookup: CDR1 SEHNR, CDR2 FQNEAQ (reference sequence). CDR3 nucleotide sequence: TGTGCCAGCAGCTCGGGAGTGGCGGGCGGCACTGAAGCTTTCTTT. It codes for CASSSGVAGGTEAFF.